The 24 T cell receptor beta chains below come from one sample, sequenced in a study of blood T cell repertoires in COVID-19. Repertoires were generated with immunoSEQ multiplex PCR, while TCRdb's copy carries only in-frame clones and drops some. The sample consists of tens of thousands of clones, over 75% of them appearing once. Material for sequencing was peripheral blood. The receptors stem from a woman aged 80 or over with acute or convalescent COVID-19.

This chain uses TRBV4-1 with TRBJ2-5; a weak D match, TRBD1 (5 bases). Trimming pared 1 base from V and 1 base from J, leaving 7 bases between. CDR1 is MGHRA and CDR2 is YSYEKL in the germline V gene. The CDR3 has 14 amino acids. This CDR3 reads CASSQATAQETQYF. The CDR3 bases are TGCGCCAGCAGCCAAGCGACAGCCCAAGAGACCCAGTACTTC.

In regard to this clone: This sample also contains other DNA sequences that code for the same CDR3. The chain is built from TRBV5-4 and TRBJ1-3; TRBD1 matches 10 bases. The V and J ends lost 4 bases and 3 bases, in that order; junction bases with no gene match: 7. Germline lookup yields CDR1 SGHNT and CDR2 YYREEE (reference sequence). The CDR3 has 16 residues. As DNA, the CDR3 is TGTGCCAGCAGCCCTAGACAGGGGGCCGGTGGAAACACCATATATTTT. It yields the protein CASSPRQGAGGNTIYF. Complete variable domain (other parts from reference TRBV5-4 and TRBJ1-3): ETGVTQSPTHLIKTRGQQVTLRCSSQSGHNTVSWYQQALGQGPQFIFQYYREEENGRGNFPPRFSGLQFPNYSSELNVNALELDDSALYLCASSPRQGAGGNTIYFGEGSWLTVV.

This rearrangement joins TRBV19 to TRBJ1-1, with TRBD1 matching over 7 bases. The CDR3 length is 17 residues. V was clipped by 3 bases and J by 0 bases; unmatched bases: 10. The germline CDR1 and CDR2 sequences are LNHDA and SQIVND (reference sequence). In DNA form, the CDR3 reads TGTGCCAGTAGTATCCCCCCAAGGGGGCGCATGAACACTGAAGCTTTCTTT. Translating it yields CASSIPPRGRMNTEAFF.

The gene calls are TRBV18 and TRBJ1-4, with 10 bases fitting TRBD1. CDR1 and CDR2 from the germline V gene are KGHSH and LQKENI. The CDR3 spans 17 residues. V shed 3 bases and J 0 bases; nucleotides not matched to a gene: 4. The CDR3 DNA is TGTGCCAGCTCACCTGGGACAGGGGCTTCAACTAATGAAAAACTGTTTTTT. This translates into CASSPGTGASTNEKLFF.

V gene TRBV11-2 combines with J gene TRBJ2-7, with 9 bases that match TRBD1. Germline V gene lookup returns CDR1 SGHAT and CDR2 FQNNGV. V lost 1 base, J lost 5 bases, and 6 bases stayed unmatched. This CDR3 spans 15 amino acids. CDR3 sequence (DNA): TGTGCCAGCAGCTTAGGCGCTACAGGGGGCAACGAGCAGTACTTC. The encoded protein is CASSLGATGGNEQYF.

V is TRBV29-1 and J is TRBJ1-2; 7 bases fit TRBD1. The V and J ends lost 7 bases and 6 bases, in that order; junction bases with no gene match: 2. This CDR3 contains 10 residues. CDR1 and CDR2 (germline): SQVTM, ANQGSEA. The CDR3 DNA is TGCAGCGGGGGGACAGATGGCTACACCTTC. Translation gives CSGGTDGYTF.

This chain joins TRBV19 and TRBJ2-3; 12 nucleotides agree with TRBD2. J gave up 4 bases and V 3 bases, and 5 bases lay outside the gene matches. Per the germline V gene, CDR1 is LNHDA and CDR2 is SQIVND (reference sequence). CDR3 length: 16 residues. The CDR3 sequence is CASSIPTSGSPDTQYF. The CDR3 DNA sequence: TGTGCCAGTAGTATCCCGACTAGCGGGAGCCCAGATACGCAGTATTTT. Looking up the rest from reference TRBV19 and TRBJ2-3 gives the full variable domain: DGGITQSPKYLFRKEGQNVTLSCEQNLNHDAMYWYRQDPGQGLRLIYYSQIVNDFQKGDIAEGYSVSREKKESFPLTVTSAQKNPTAFYLCASSIPTSGSPDTQYFGPGTRLTVL.

This chain connects TRBV6-1 to TRBJ1-5; 11 nucleotides agree with TRBD1. The CDR3 sequence is 14 residues long. J gave up 7 bases and V 2 bases, and 1 base lay outside the gene matches. Germline V gives CDR1 MNHNS, CDR2 SASEGT. CDR3 sequence: CASSERTGGQPQHF. The CDR3 nucleotides read TGTGCCAGCAGTGAACGGACAGGGGGCCAGCCCCAGCATTTT.

The rearrangement links TRBV18 to TRBJ2-3, with TRBD2 as a possible D gene (6 bases). This CDR3 spans 12 amino acids. V dropped 8 bases and J dropped 5 bases, with 11 bases sitting between them. Germline CDR1 and CDR2: KGHSH and LQKENI. Here the CDR3 reads CASTGGEDTQYF. The CDR3 region has the DNA TGTGCCAGCACAGGAGGGGAAGATACGCAGTATTTT.

The gene calls are TRBV30 and TRBJ2-7; 7 nucleotides line up with TRBD1. The CDR3 runs to 13 residues. The junction had 8 bases not matched to a gene; V was cut back by 3 bases and J by 6 bases. Looked up from germline, CDR1 is GTSNPN and CDR2 is SVGIG (reference sequence). The CDR3 nucleotides read TGTGCCTGGAGCGAGGGGGCTAAAGGCGAGCAGTACTTC. It translates to CAWSEGAKGEQYF.

The table lists this clone with a count of one. The rearrangement links TRBV7-9 to TRBJ1-2; D is ambiguous. Trimming cost V 2 bases and J 4 bases, with 8 bases left between them. CDR3 length: 13 amino acids. Per germline, CDR1 SEHNR and CDR2 FQNEAQ (reference sequence). CDR3 amino acids: CASSLSSVYGYTF. CDR3 nucleotides: TGTGCCAGCAGCTTATCATCGGTCTATGGCTACACCTTC.

Only one count was recorded for this clone. The CDR3 region has the DNA TGTGCCAGCAGTTACGAGGGCACCCAGTACTTC. Its protein product is CASSYEGTQYF. The chain joins TRBV6-2 or TRBV6-3 to TRBJ2-5, with a tentative D call TRBD2 (5 bases). Germline V gene data show CDR1 as MNHEY and CDR2 as SVGEGT. V gave up 2 bases and J gave up 8 bases, with 6 bases separating them. CDR3 length: 11 residues.

This sequence joins TRBV6-5 and TRBJ1-6; 9 bases map to TRBD1. Germline CDR1 and CDR2: MNHEY and SVGAGI. This CDR3 region has 14 residues. Trimming at V came to 8 bases and at J to 4 bases, leaving 3 bases not matched to a gene. The CDR3 coding sequence is TGTGCCAGCGGGACAGGGCTGTATAATTCACCCCTCCACTTT. This gives the protein CASGTGLYNSPLHF.

J is TRBJ2-7 and V is TRBV19; 7 bases map to TRBD2. The trim removed 4 bases at V and 0 bases at J, leaving 9 bases unmatched. This CDR3 region has 16 residues. CDR1 LNHDA and CDR2 SQIVND come from the germline V gene (reference sequence). The CDR3, as DNA: TGTGCCAGTAGTACCCCTCCCGGGACTACCTCCTACGAGCAGTACTTC. This sequence encodes CASSTPPGTTSYEQYF.

The chain employs TRBV3-1 (or the pseudogene TRBV3-2) and TRBJ2-7; 7 bases align to TRBD2. The CDR3 has 15 residues. Germline V CDR1 and CDR2: LGHDT, YNNKEL (reference sequence). V was pared by 0 bases and J by 0 bases, with 2 bases of the junction left unmatched. Here the CDR3 reads CASSQDGGSSYEQYF. The CDR3 DNA follows: TGTGCCAGCAGCCAAGACGGGGGGAGCTCCTACGAGCAGTACTTC.

The chain uses TRBV5-6 and TRBJ2-5, with TRBD1 identical over 9 bases. V gave up 0 bases and J gave up 5 bases; unmatched junction bases: 5. The V gene's germline CDR1 is SGHDT and CDR2 YYEEEE. CDR3 length: 15 amino acids. CDR3 DNA: TGTGCCAGCAGCTTGGGACAGGGGGTCCGGGAGACCCAGTACTTC. Translated, it gives CASSLGQGVRETQYF.

The chain has TRBV2 and TRBJ2-1, with 9 positions matching TRBD1. The CDR3 covers 14 residues. Germline loops: CDR1 SNHLY, CDR2 FYNNEI. Trimming at V came to 4 bases and at J to 8 bases, leaving 6 bases not matched to a gene. The CDR3 here is CASSGGTGRDEQFF. The DNA for the CDR3 is TGTGCCAGCAGTGGGGGGACAGGGAGGGATGAGCAGTTCTTC.

This clone was picked up a small number of times. The chain carries TRBV10-3 and TRBJ2-1; D unresolved. CDR1 is ENHRY and CDR2 is SYGVKD in the germline V gene. V shed 5 bases and J shed 2 bases, with 10 bases lying between them. This CDR3 contains 14 residues. The CDR3, as DNA: TGTGCCATCAGTCCTACTACGACCTACAATGAGCAGTTCTTC. Residues: CAISPTTTYNEQFF.

CDR3 sequence: CASTRAVAGVGEQYF. The CDR3 nucleotides are TGTGCCAGCACCAGAGCGGTGGCAGGGGTGGGCGAGCAGTACTTC. The chain links TRBV2 to TRBJ2-7; D perhaps matches TRBD1 (6 bases). The CDR3 spans 15 residues. Per the germline V gene, CDR1 is SNHLY and CDR2 is FYNNEI. Trimming removed 7 bases from V and 6 bases from J, with 22 bases in between.

This chain connects TRBV29-1 to TRBJ2-3; D is undetermined. The CDR3 has 14 amino acids. Trimming shortened V by 7 bases and J by 4 bases, and 18 bases separated the two germline ends. Germline CDR1 SQVTM, CDR2 ANQGSEA. As DNA, the CDR3 is TGCAGCGCAGACTCGGATAAAAAGCCAGATACGCAGTATTTT. Its translation is CSADSDKKPDTQYF.

This clone was seen a single time. V usage is TRBV5-1 and J usage is TRBJ2-3; weak D call: TRBD2 (6 bases). The CDR3 loop spans 14 amino acids. Between the trimmed V and J ends, which lost 4 bases and 4 bases, there was a span of 13 bases. Germline lookup yields CDR1 SGHRS and CDR2 YFSETQ. This CDR3 is CASSTGAGADTQYF. For the CDR3, the DNA is TGCGCCAGCAGCACGGGAGCGGGCGCAGATACGCAGTATTTT.

The CDR3 protein is CARESGTSDTGELFF. DNA of the CDR3: TGTGCCAGAGAATCCGGGACTAGCGACACCGGGGAGCTGTTTTTT. The chain links TRBV2 to TRBJ2-2, with 10 positions matching TRBD2. This CDR3 has 15 residues. Germline V gene sequence: CDR1 SNHLY, CDR2 FYNNEI. The junction had 7 bases not matched to a gene; V was cut back by 9 bases and J by 3 bases.

The rearrangement uses TRBV7-2 and TRBJ2-5; tentatively, D is TRBD2 (6 bases). The V end was cut by 5 bases, the J end by 3 bases, with 16 bases between. CDR3 length equals 15 residues. Germline lookup yields CDR1 SGHTA and CDR2 FQGNSA. The CDR3 is CASSPFSGLKETQYF. CDR3 bases: TGTGCCAGCAGCCCCTTTAGCGGATTGAAAGAGACCCAGTACTTC. The full variable domain, rest sourced from reference TRBV7-2 and TRBJ2-5, is GAGVSQSPSNKVTEKGKDVELRCDPISGHTALYWYRQSLGQGLEFLIYFQGNSAPDKSGLPSDRFSAERTGGSVSTLTIQRTQQEDSAVYLCASSPFSGLKETQYFGPGTRLLVL.

The rearrangement links TRBV3-1 (or the pseudogene TRBV3-2) to TRBJ2-3, with no clear D. The germline V gene encodes CDR1 LGHDT and CDR2 YNNKEL (reference sequence). V gave up 0 bases and J gave up 6 bases, with 10 bases separating them. The CDR3 consists of 14 residues. CDR3 protein: CASSQDVARDTQYF. CDR3 in DNA: TGTGCCAGCAGCCAAGATGTGGCTAGGGATACGCAGTATTTT.